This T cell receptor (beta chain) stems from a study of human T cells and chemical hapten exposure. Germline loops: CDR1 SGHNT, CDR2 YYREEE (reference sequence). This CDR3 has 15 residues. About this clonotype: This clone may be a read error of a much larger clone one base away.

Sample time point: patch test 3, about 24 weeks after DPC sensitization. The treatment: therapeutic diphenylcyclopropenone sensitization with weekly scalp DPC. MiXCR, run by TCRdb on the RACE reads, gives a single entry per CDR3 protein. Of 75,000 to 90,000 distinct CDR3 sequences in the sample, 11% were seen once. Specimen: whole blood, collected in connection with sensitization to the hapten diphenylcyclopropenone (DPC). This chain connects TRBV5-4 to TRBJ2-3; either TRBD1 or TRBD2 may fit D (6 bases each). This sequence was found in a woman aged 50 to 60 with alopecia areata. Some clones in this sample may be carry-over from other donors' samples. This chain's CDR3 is CASSLERGRTDTLYF. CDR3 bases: TGTGCCAGCAGCTTGGAAAGGGGGAGGACAGATACGCTGTATTTT.